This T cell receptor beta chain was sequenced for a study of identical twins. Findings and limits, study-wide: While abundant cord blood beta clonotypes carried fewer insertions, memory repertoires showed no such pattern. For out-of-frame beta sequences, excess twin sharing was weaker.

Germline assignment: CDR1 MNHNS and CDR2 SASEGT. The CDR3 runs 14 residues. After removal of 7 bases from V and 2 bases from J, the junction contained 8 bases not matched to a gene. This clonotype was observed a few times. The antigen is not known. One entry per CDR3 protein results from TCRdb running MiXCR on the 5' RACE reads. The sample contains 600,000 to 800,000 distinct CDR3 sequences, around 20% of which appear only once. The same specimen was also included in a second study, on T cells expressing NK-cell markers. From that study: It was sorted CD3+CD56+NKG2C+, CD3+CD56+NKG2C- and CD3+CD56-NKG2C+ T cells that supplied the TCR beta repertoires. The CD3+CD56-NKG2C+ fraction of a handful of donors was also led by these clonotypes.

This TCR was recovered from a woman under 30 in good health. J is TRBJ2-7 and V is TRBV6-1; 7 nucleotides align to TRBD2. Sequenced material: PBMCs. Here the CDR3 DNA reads TGTGCCAGCACCGCCGGGGCGGGGGCCTACGAGCAGTACTTC. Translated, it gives CASTAGAGAYEQYF.